The text below deals with one T cell receptor (beta chain). Its antigen is as yet unknown. Each donor had 8 to 10 milliliters of peripheral blood drawn. This CDR3 comprises 15 residues. Per the germline V gene, CDR1 is MGHRA and CDR2 is YSYEKL. The V end was cut by 6 bases, the J end by 0 bases, with 13 bases between. The data derive from a study of blood T cells in healthy people across ages. The study, taken as a whole, reports: Age advanced and TCR beta diversity per million T cells fell, roughly linearly. Naive CD4+ cell counts and diversity both ran higher in long-lived than in aged donors.

A second PCR of roughly 7 to 11 cycles used a sample-barcoded 5' primer and a J-beta primer mix. One entry per CDR3 protein, called by TCRdb with MiXCR from the 5' RACE reads. The table shows about 1 million distinct CDR3 sequences, with around 43% occurring only once. The chain couples TRBV4-1 to TRBJ2-3; no clear D. The receptor was derived from a woman in her fifties or sixties in good health. Sequencing was performed on blood. The chain's CDR3 is CASSQRRSSTDTQYF. The CDR3 DNA sequence: TGCGCCAGCAGTCAACGGAGATCTAGCACAGATACGCAGTATTTT.